A selection of T cell receptor beta chains follows, all from one sample in a study of T-cell memory formation after mild COVID-19. TCRdb analysed the 5' RACE reads with MiXCR anew, one entry per CDR3 protein. The data show some 600,000 distinct CDR3 sequences, around 16% seen once. Sequences were obtained from PBMCs or a T cell subset sorted from them (not recorded which). The receptors were gathered from an adult woman who had mild COVID-19 (a few samples of this study predate the infection). Cell type and time point are not known. Each CDR3 is given with its conserved first and last residue. A D gene is named only where the DNA matches it firmly. Not all rows give a size; the values are once, few, many and, for expanded clones, a class.

J	D	size	V	length	CDR3	DNA
TRBJ2-7	NA	few	TRBV9	15	CASSVGGGTTYEQYF	TGTGCCAGCAGCGTAGGAGGCGGGACAACCTACGAGCAGTACTTC
TRBJ1-4	NA	many	TRBV7-9	15	CASSSWTSTNEKLFF	TGTGCCAGCAGCTCGTGGACCTCAACTAATGAAAAACTGTTTTTT
TRBJ2-7	NA	once	TRBV5-6	14	CASSLFGPTYEQYF	TGTGCCAGCAGCTTATTCGGTCCTACCTACGAGCAGTACTTC
TRBJ2-1	TRBD2	NA	TRBV6-4	16	CASSLGSSGAYNEQFF	TGTGCCAGCAGTCTCGGGTCTAGCGGTGCATACAATGAGCAGTTCTTC
TRBJ2-7	NA	few	TRBV12-3/TRBV12-4	13	CASSLISTYEQYF	TGTGCCAGCAGTCTAATATCGACCTACGAGCAGTACTTC
TRBJ2-7	TRBD2	NA	TRBV7-2	17	CASSPRQGLAGPYEQYF	TGTGCCAGCAGCCCGCGGCAGGGACTAGCGGGACCCTACGAGCAGTACTTC
TRBJ2-2	NA	many	TRBV29-1	12	CSVVRDTGELFF	TGCAGCGTTGTCAGGGACACCGGGGAGCTGTTTTTT
TRBJ1-4	NA	few	TRBV4-1	16	CASSQQLTPANEKLFF	TGCGCCAGCAGCCAGCAGCTCACCCCCGCTAATGAAAAACTGTTTTTT
TRBJ2-4	NA	few	TRBV4-2	17	CASSPPQFGGAKNIQYF	TGTGCCAGCAGCCCCCCCCAATTTGGTGGAGCCAAAAACATTCAGTACTTC
TRBJ1-5	NA	NA	TRBV6-2/TRBV6-3	13	CASRVDGREPQHF	TGTGCCAGCAGGGTTGACGGCCGGGAGCCCCAGCATTTT
TRBJ1-3	NA	few	TRBV7-6	17	CASSQSFWGSSGNTIYF	TGTGCCAGCAGCCAGAGTTTTTGGGGGAGCTCTGGAAACACCATATATTTT
TRBJ2-1	TRBD2	few	TRBV12-3/TRBV12-4	20	CASSVSPGQGLAGGLNEQFF	TGTGCCAGCAGTGTATCGCCGGGACAGGGACTAGCGGGAGGGCTTAATGAGCAGTTCTTC
TRBJ1-4	NA	NA	TRBV20-1	15	CSARDSAGTNEKLFF	TGCAGTGCTAGAGATTCGGCAGGCACTAATGAAAAACTGTTTTTT
TRBJ2-2	NA	NA	TRBV27	15	CASSSPGEGAGELFF	TGTGCCAGCAGTTCCCCAGGGGAAGGGGCCGGGGAGCTGTTTTTT
TRBJ2-1	NA	few	TRBV30	13	CAWSDGRKSEQFF	TGTGCCTGGAGTGACGGGCGTAAGAGTGAGCAGTTCTTC
TRBJ2-5	TRBD1	few	TRBV12-3/TRBV12-4	14	CASSPSTGEETQYF	TGTGCCAGCAGCCCCTCGACAGGGGAAGAGACCCAGTACTTC
TRBJ1-1	NA	NA	TRBV18	15	CASSPFLGGDTEAFF	TGTGCCAGCTCACCATTCCTGGGTGGGGACACTGAAGCTTTCTTT
TRBJ1-2	TRBD1	NA	TRBV4-2	16	CASSQETETTGGGYTF	TGTGCCAGCAGCCAAGAAACCGAGACCACAGGGGGCGGCTACACCTTC
TRBJ1-2	NA	NA	TRBV12-3/TRBV12-4	14	CASSAPRTNYGYTF	TGTGCCAGCTCTGCCCCCAGGACTAACTATGGCTACACCTTC
TRBJ1-2	TRBD1	NA	TRBV7-9	13	CASSLDRDSRYTF	TGTGCCAGCAGCTTGGACCGGGACAGTCGCTACACCTTC
TRBJ1-5	NA	NA	TRBV6-2/TRBV6-3	14	CASSYAALNQPQHF	TGTGCCAGCAGTTACGCCGCGCTAAATCAGCCCCAGCATTTT
TRBJ1-2	NA	NA	TRBV4-1	11	CASRGAFGYTF	TGCGCCAGCAGAGGGGCCTTTGGCTACACCTTC
TRBJ2-7	TRBD2	few	TRBV6-2/TRBV6-3	16	CASSPHGERGDYEQYF	TGTGCCAGCAGCCCCCACGGGGAGCGGGGCGACTACGAGCAGTACTTC
TRBJ2-5	TRBD1	NA	TRBV5-6	14	CASSPDRNQETQYF	TGTGCCAGCAGTCCGGACAGGAACCAAGAGACCCAGTACTTC
TRBJ1-2	NA	few	TRBV12-3/TRBV12-4	14	CASSPSEGGYGYTF	TGTGCCAGCAGTCCCAGTGAGGGTGGCTATGGCTACACCTTC
TRBJ1-1	NA	NA	TRBV29-1	17	CSVGLEGRAGGRTEAFF	TGCAGCGTTGGGCTCGAGGGACGCGCGGGAGGGAGAACTGAAGCTTTCTTT
TRBJ2-6	NA	few	TRBV12-3/TRBV12-4	14	CASRGVGPANVLTF	TGTGCCAGCAGGGGGGTAGGACCGGCCAACGTCCTGACTTTC
TRBJ2-7	TRBD1	NA	TRBV5-1	14	CASSLGTGIGEQYF	TGCGCCAGCAGCTTGGGGACAGGGATCGGCGAGCAGTACTTC
TRBJ1-1	NA	few	TRBV10-3	16	CAISETPTGLNTEAFF	TGTGCCATCAGTGAGACACCGACAGGCCTGAACACTGAAGCTTTCTTT
TRBJ2-1	TRBD2	few	TRBV27	15	CASSLIAGEGPLPFF	TGTGCCAGCAGTTTGATCGCGGGAGAAGGCCCACTTCCGTTCTTC
TRBJ2-7	NA	NA	TRBV3-1	13	CASSDLGGFGQYF	TGTGCCAGCAGCGATCTGGGGGGATTCGGGCAGTACTTC
TRBJ2-7	NA	NA	TRBV20-1	11	CSAGLRSEQYF	TGCAGTGCTGGATTAAGGAGCGAGCAGTACTTC
TRBJ2-3	NA	NA	TRBV9	15	CASSESPGGTDTQYF	TGTGCCAGCAGCGAATCCCCAGGGGGCACAGATACGCAGTATTTT
TRBJ2-1	NA	NA	TRBV5-1	14	CASSLGRGRDEQFF	TGCGCCAGCAGCTTGGGCCGGGGCCGGGATGAGCAGTTCTTC
TRBJ2-4	NA	few	TRBV28	14	CASSPGAAKNIQYF	TGTGCCAGCAGCCCTGGTGCAGCCAAAAACATTCAGTACTTC
TRBJ1-5	TRBD1	NA	TRBV6-1	14	CASSDTGGYQPQHF	TGTGCCAGCAGTGACACAGGGGGGTATCAGCCCCAGCATTTT
TRBJ2-1	NA	NA	TRBV3-1	11	CASSPGLEQFF	TGTGCCAGCAGCCCAGGGCTAGAGCAGTTCTTC
TRBJ2-5	NA	few	TRBV18	14	CASSPPPLQETQYF	TGTGCCAGCTCACCACCCCCGTTGCAAGAGACCCAGTACTTC
TRBJ2-7	TRBD2	once	TRBV27	16	CASSLAGGDLPYEQYF	TGTGCCAGCAGTTTAGCGGGGGGAGACTTGCCCTACGAGCAGTACTTC
TRBJ1-1	TRBD1	few	TRBV5-1	15	CASSLSGTGETEAFF	TGCGCCAGCAGCTTATCCGGGACAGGGGAAACTGAAGCTTTCTTT